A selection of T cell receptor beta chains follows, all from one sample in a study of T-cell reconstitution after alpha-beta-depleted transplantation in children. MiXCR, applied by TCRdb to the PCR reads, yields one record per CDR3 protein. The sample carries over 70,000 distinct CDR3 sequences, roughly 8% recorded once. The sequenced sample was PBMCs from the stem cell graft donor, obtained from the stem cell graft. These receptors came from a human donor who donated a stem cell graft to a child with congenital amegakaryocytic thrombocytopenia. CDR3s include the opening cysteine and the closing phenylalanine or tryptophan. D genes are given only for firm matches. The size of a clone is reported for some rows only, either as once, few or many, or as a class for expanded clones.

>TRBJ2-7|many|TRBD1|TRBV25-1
TGTGCCAGCAGTGTAAGGACAGGGGGCTACGAGCAGTACTTC
CASSVRTGGYEQYF
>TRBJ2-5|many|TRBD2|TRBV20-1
TGCAGTGCTACGGGACTAGCCGTAGAGACCCAGTACTTC
CSATGLAVETQYF
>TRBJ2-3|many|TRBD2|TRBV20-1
TGCAGTGCTGATTACGGGAGGGCCACAGATACGCAGTATTTT
CSADYGRATDTQYF
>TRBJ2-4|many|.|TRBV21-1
TGTGCCAGCTGCACCCCGGGACCTTTAGCCAAAAACATTCAGTACTTC
CASCTPGPLAKNIQYF
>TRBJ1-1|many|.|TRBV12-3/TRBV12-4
TGTGCCAGCAGTAGATCGACTTCAAACACTGAAGCTTTCTTT
CASSRSTSNTEAFF
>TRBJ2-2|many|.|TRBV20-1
TGCAGTGCTAGGGGTACAGGGATCGGGGAGCTGTTTTTT
CSARGTGIGELFF
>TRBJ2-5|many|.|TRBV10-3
TGTGCCATCAGCCGAGACACACAAGAGACCCAGTACTTC
CAISRDTQETQYF
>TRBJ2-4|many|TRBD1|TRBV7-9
TGTGCCAGCAGCTCACTGCCCGGACAGGGATCACCTCTAGCCAAAAACATTCAGTACTTC
CASSSLPGQGSPLAKNIQYF
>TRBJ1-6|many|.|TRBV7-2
TGTGCCAGCAGCTATTTGGCAGTTAATTCACCCCTCCACTTT
CASSYLAVNSPLHF
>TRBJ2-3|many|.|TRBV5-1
TGCGCCAGCAGCCCTGGTACGGAGGCGTTTACAGATACGCAGTATTTT
CASSPGTEAFTDTQYF
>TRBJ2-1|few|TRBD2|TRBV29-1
TGCAGCGCCGGGACTAGCGGGAGTTATGAGCAGTTCTTC
CSAGTSGSYEQFF
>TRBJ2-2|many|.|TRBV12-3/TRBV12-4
TGTGCCAGCAGCATGGGGACCGGGGAGCTGTTTTTT
CASSMGTGELFF
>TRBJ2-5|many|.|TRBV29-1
TGCAGCGTTGGTGGGCGAGCCACCCAAGAGACCCAGTACTTC
CSVGGRATQETQYF
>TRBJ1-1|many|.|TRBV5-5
TGTGCCAGCAGCTTGGAGCCTTGGGACGCTGAAGCTTTCTTT
CASSLEPWDAEAFF
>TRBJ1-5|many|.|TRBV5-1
TGCGCCAGCAGCTTGACAGGCATCAATCAGCCCCAGCATTTT
CASSLTGINQPQHF
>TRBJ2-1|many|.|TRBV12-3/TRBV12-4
TGTGCCAGCAGTTTACCAGCAAGCAATGAGCAGTTCTTC
CASSLPASNEQFF
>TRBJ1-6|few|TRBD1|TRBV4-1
TGCGCCAGCAGCGGCTCCAGGGGACAGGGGCAAAATTCACCCCTCCACTTT
CASSGSRGQGQNSPLHF
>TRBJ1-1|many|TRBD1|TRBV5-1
TGCGCCAGCAGCTTTTTGAACAGGGGGAGCACTGAAGCTTTCTTT
CASSFLNRGSTEAFF
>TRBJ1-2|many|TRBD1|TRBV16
TGTGCCAGCAGCCGTGACAGGGGTGGCGGCTACACCTTC
CASSRDRGGGYTF
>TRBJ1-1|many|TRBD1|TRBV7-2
TGTGCCAGCAGCCAAGGTCGGACAGGGGCGAACACTGAAGCTTTCTTT
CASSQGRTGANTEAFF
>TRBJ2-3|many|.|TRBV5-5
TGTGCCAGCAGCTTGGCTTCTGGGCAAGATACGCAGTATTTT
CASSLASGQDTQYF
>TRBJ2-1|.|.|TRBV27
TGTGCCAGCAGTTTATTGGGGTTCAGCTCCTACAATGAGCAGTTCTTC
CASSLLGFSSYNEQFF
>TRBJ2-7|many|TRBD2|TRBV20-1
TGCAGTGCTGTCAAACCGGGACTAGCGGGAGACGAGCAGTACTTC
CSAVKPGLAGDEQYF
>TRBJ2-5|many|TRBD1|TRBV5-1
TGCGCCAGCAGCTTGCGACAGGGGGCCTGGGGAGAGACCCAGTACTTC
CASSLRQGAWGETQYF
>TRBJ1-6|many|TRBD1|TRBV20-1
TGCAGTGCTCCTCAACCCTATTCAGGGGGGTATTCACCCCTCCACTTT
CSAPQPYSGGYSPLHF
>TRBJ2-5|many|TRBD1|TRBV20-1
TGCAGTGCTAGAGTGGGGACAGGGGGATTAGAGACCCAGTACTTC
CSARVGTGGLETQYF
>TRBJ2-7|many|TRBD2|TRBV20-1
TGCAGTGCTGACCTTAGCGGGAGTGGGTACGAGCAGTACTTC
CSADLSGSGYEQYF
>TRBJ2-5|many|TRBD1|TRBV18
TGTGCCAGCTCACCAATGGGGGACAGGGAGACCCAGTACTTC
CASSPMGDRETQYF
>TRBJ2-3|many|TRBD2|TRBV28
TGTGCGTCTAGGGCTAGCGGGGGGACCACAGATACGCAGTATTTT
CASRASGGTTDTQYF
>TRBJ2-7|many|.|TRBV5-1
TGCGCCAGCAGCGGGACTCTCCACGAGCAGTACTTC
CASSGTLHEQYF
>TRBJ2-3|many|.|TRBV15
TGTGCCACCAGCAGTTCCCGTTTAAGCCCCACAGATACGCAGTATTTT
CATSSSRLSPTDTQYF
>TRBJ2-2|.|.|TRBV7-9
TGTGCCATGGGCCCGGGGCCGAACTCCGGGGAGCTGTTTTTT
CAMGPGPNSGELFF
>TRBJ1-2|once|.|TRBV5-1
TGCGCCAGCAGCCCCTTGGGGGCCGATCATGGCTACACCTTC
CASSPLGADHGYTF
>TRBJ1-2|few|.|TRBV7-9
TGTGCCAGCAGCTTAGCACAGGGAGGAGGCTACACCTTC
CASSLAQGGGYTF
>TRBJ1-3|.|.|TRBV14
TGTGCCAGCAGCCAAGAAGCTGGACAGCGAACCTCCCAGTCTCGAAACACCATATATTTT
CASSQEAGQRTSQSRNTIYF
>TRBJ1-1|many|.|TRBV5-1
TGCGCCAGCCGAGCGGGACCGACGAACACTGAAGCTTTCTTT
CASRAGPTNTEAFF
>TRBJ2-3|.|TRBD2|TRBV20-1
TGCAGTGCTGGAATGGGGTCGGGAGGGCCGATTGGCACAGATACGCAGTATTTT
CSAGMGSGGPIGTDTQYF
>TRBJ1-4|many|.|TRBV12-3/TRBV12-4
TGTGCCAGCAGTGGCGGGGGGACCAATGAAAAACTGTTTTTT
CASSGGGTNEKLFF
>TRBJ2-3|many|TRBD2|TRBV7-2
TGTGCCAGCGTAGCGGGGGGGCAGACAGATACGCAGTATTTT
CASVAGGQTDTQYF
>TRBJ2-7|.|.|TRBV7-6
TGTGCCAGCAGCTTAGTAGGGGGACGCGAGCAGTACTTC
CASSLVGGREQYF
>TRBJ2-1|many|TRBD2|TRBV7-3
TGTGCCAGCAGCTATCTAGCGGGAGTGAGCAATGAGCAGTTCTTC
CASSYLAGVSNEQFF
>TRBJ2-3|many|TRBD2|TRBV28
TGTGCCAGCAGTTTACAGGGACTATACGCAGATACGCAGTATTTT
CASSLQGLYADTQYF
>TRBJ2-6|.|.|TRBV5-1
TGCGCCAGCAGCTCCCTCTACAGCTCTGGGGCCAACGTCCTGACTTTC
CASSSLYSSGANVLTF
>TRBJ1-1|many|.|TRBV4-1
TGCGCCAGCAGCCAAGTGGGGGTGGCGGCTTTCTTT
CASSQVGVAAFF
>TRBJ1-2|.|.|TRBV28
TGTGCCAGCAGTTTCGGATGGGGGAACTATGGCTACACCTTC
CASSFGWGNYGYTF
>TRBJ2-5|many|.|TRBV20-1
TGCAGTGTGCTAGCCCGAGAGACCCAGTACTTC
CSVLARETQYF
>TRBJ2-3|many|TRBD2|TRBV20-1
TGCAGTGCTAGAGGTGTGGGGACTAGCGTTGACACAGATACGCAGTATTTT
CSARGVGTSVDTDTQYF
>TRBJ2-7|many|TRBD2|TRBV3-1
TGTGCCAGCAGCCTTAGCGGGAGGCCTCCCTACGAGCAGTACTTC
CASSLSGRPPYEQYF
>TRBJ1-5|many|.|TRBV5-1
TGCGCCAGCAGCTTGGGAGGCAGCTATAGCAATCAGCCCCAGCATTTT
CASSLGGSYSNQPQHF
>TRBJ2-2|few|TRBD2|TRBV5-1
TGCGCCAGCAGCTTGGGTCCTAGCGGGCTTGGCACCGGGGAGCTGTTTTTT
CASSLGPSGLGTGELFF
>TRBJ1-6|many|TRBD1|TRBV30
TGTGCCTGGAGTTCACAGGGGGCGAAGAATAATTCACCCCTCCACTTT
CAWSSQGAKNNSPLHF
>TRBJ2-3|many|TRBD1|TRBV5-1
TGCGCCAGCAGCTTGGAGGACAGGGACACAGATACGCAGTATTTT
CASSLEDRDTDTQYF
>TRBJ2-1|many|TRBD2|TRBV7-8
TGTGCCAGCAGCTCGCTCCGACTAGCGGGGGGACCTAATGAGCAGTTCTTC
CASSSLRLAGGPNEQFF